This T cell receptor beta chain was identified during a study of cytomegalovirus exposure and HLA in healthy donors. Turning to the study itself: Of all 400 or so donors who were genotyped, 70% to 85% belonged to the Caucasian-associated ancestry cluster.

At sampling all donors were nominally healthy, likely with unrecorded immune exposures. Primers: 60 Vbeta forward and 13 Jbeta reverse. The repertoire was sequenced with immunoSEQ multiplex PCR; TCRdb's copy has only in-frame clones and lacks some. The sample features roughly 50,000 clones, with around 2.2% in its top ten. The sequence derives from a woman aged 40 to 55 in good health and CMV-seronegative. Sequencing was performed on PBMCs.

In nucleotides, the CDR3 is TGTGCCAGCAGCGTAGGTGGACAGTCTATCTATGGCTACACCTTC. It specifies CASSVGGQSIYGYTF. The rearrangement uses TRBV9 and TRBJ1-2; D is possibly TRBD1 (6 bases). CDR1 is SGDLS, CDR2 YYNGEE, per germline. Deletions cut 0 bases from V and 4 bases from J, with 13 bases between. CDR3 length: 15 residues.